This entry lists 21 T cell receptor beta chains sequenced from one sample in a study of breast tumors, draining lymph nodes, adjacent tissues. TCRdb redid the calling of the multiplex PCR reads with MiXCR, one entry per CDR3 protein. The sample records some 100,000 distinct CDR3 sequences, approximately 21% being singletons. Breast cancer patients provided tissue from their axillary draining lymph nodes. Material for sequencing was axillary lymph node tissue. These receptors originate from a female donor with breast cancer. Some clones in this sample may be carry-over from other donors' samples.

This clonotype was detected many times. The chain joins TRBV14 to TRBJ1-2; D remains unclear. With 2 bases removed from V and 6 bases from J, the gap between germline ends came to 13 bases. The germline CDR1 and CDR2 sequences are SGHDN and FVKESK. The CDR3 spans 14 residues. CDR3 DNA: TGTGCCAGCAGCCAATATAAGGGATGGGATGGCTACACCTTC. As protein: CASSQYKGWDGYTF. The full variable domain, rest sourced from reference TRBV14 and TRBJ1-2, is EAGVTQFPSHSVIEKGQTVTLRCDPISGHDNLYWYRRVMGKEIKFLLHFVKESKQDESGMPNNRFLAERTGGTYSTLKVQPAELEDSGVYFCASSQYKGWDGYTFGSGTRLTVV.

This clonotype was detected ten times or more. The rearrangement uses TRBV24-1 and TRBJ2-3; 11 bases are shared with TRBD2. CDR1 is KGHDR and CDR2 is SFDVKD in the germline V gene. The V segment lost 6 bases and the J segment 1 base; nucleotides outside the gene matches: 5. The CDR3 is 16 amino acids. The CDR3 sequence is CATSLTSGRGTDTQYF. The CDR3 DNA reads TGTGCCACCAGTCTAACTAGCGGGAGAGGCACAGATACGCAGTATTTT.

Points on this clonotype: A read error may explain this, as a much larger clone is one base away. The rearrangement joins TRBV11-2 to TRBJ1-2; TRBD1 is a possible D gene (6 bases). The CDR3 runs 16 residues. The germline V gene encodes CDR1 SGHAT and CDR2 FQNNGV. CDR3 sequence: CACSSIRAGGSDGYTF. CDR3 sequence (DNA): TGTGCCTGCAGCTCCATTCGGGCGGGGGGCAGCGATGGCTACACCTTC. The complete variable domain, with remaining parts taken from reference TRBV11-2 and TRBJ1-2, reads EAGVAQSPRYKIIEKRQSVAFWCNPISGHATLYWYQQILGQGPKLLIQFQNNGVVDDSQLPKDRFSAERLKGVDSTLKIQPAKLEDSAVYLCACSSIRAGGSDGYTFGSGTRLTVV.

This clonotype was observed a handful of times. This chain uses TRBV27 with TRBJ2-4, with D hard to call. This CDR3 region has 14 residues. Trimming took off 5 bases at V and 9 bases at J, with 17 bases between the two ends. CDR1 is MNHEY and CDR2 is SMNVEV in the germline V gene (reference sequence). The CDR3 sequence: CASSPTVTRGIQYF. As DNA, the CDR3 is TGTGCCAGCAGTCCGACCGTGACCCGAGGCATTCAGTACTTC.

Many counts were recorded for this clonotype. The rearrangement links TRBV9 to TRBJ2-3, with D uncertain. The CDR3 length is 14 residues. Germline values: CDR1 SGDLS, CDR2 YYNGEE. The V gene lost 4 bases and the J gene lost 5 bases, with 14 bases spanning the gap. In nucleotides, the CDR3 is TGTGCCAGCAGCCGAGACTCTCTCGGAGATACGCAGTATTTT. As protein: CASSRDSLGDTQYF.

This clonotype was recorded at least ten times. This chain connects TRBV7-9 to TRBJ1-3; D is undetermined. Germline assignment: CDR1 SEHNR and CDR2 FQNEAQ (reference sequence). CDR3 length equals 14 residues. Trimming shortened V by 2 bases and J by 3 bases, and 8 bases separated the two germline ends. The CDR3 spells CASSLTGSGNTIYF. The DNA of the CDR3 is TGTGCCAGCAGCTTAACGGGAAGTGGAAACACCATATATTTT.

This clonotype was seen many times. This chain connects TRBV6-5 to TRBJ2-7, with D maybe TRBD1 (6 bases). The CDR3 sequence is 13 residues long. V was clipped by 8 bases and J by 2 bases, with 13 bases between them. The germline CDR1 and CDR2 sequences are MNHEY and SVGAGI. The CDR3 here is CASQQGVPYEQYF. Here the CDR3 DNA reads TGTGCCAGCCAACAGGGAGTCCCCTACGAGCAGTACTTC.

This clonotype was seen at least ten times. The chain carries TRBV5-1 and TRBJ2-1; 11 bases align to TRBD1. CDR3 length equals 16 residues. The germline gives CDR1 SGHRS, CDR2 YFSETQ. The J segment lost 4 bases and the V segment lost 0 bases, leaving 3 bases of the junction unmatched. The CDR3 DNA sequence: TGCGCCAGCAGCTTGGGGGACAGGGGGGAATACAATGAGCAGTTCTTC. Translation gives CASSLGDRGEYNEQFF.

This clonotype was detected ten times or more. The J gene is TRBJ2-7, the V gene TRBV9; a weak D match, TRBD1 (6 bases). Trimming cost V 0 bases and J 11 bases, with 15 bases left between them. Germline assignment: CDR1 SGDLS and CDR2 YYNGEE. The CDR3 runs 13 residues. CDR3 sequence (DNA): TGTGCCAGCAGCGTAGAGGCCACGGGACAAGAGTACTTC. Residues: CASSVEATGQEYF.

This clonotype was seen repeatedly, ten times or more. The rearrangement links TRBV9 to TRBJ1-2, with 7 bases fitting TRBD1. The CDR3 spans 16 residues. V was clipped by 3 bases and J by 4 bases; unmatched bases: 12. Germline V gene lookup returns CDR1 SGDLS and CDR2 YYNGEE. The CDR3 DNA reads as TGTGCCAGCAGCGAGACAGGGTCGGTCTTAACCTATGGCTACACCTTC. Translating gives CASSETGSVLTYGYTF.

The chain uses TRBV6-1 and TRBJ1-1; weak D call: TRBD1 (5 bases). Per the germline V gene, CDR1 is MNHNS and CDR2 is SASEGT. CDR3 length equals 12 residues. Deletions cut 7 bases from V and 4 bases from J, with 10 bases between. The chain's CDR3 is CASTAGFTEAFF. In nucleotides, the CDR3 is TGTGCCAGCACCGCAGGGTTCACTGAAGCTTTCTTT.

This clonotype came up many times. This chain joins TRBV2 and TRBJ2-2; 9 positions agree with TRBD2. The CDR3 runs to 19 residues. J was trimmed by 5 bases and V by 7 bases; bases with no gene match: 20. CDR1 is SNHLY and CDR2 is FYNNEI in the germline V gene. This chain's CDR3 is CASTRLSQFAGGHTGELFF. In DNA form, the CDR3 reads TGTGCCAGCACCAGACTTTCCCAATTCGCGGGGGGGCATACCGGGGAGCTGTTTTTT.

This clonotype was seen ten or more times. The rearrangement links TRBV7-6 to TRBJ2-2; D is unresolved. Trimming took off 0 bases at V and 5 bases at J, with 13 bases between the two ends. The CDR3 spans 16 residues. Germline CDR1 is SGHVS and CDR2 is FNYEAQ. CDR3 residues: CASSLAFRAATGELFF. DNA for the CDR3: TGTGCCAGCAGCTTAGCTTTTCGGGCCGCAACCGGGGAGCTGTTTTTT. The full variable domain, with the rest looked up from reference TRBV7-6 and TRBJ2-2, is GAGVSQSPRYKVTKRGQDVALRCDPISGHVSLYWYRQALGQGPEFLTYFNYEAQQDKSGLPNDRFSAERPEGSISTLTIQRTEQRDSAMYRCASSLAFRAATGELFFGEGSRLTVL.

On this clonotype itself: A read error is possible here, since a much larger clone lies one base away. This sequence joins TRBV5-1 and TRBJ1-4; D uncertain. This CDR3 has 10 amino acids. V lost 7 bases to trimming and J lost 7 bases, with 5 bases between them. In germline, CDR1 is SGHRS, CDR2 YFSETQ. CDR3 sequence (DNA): TGCGCCAGCGGTTCTGAAAAACTGTTTTTT. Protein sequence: CASGSEKLFF.

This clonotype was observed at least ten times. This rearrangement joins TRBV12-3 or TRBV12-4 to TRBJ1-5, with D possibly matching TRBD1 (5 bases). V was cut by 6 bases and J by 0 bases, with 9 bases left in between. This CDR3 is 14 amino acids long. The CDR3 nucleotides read TGTGCCAGCAGCCGGGACGGTAGCAATCAGCCCCAGCATTTT. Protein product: CASSRDGSNQPQHF.

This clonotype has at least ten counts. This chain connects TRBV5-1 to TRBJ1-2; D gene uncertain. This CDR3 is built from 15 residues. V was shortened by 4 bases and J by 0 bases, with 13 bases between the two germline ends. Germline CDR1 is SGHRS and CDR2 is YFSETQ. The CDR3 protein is CASSTGQVPNYGYTF. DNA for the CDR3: TGCGCCAGCAGCACGGGCCAGGTCCCTAACTATGGCTACACCTTC.

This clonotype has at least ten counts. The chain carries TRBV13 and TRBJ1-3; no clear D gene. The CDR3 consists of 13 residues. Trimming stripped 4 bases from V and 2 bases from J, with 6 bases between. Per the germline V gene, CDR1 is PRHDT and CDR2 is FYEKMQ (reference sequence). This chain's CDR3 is CASSSGPGNTIYF. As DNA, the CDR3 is TGTGCCAGCAGCTCCGGACCTGGAAACACCATATATTTT.

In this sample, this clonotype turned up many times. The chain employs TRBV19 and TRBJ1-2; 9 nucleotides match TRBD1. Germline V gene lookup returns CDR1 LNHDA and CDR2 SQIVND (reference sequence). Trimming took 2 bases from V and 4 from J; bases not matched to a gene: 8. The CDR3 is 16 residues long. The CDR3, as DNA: TGTGCCAGTAGTATAATAGGGACAGGGAGTCTCTATGGCTACACCTTC. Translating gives CASSIIGTGSLYGYTF.

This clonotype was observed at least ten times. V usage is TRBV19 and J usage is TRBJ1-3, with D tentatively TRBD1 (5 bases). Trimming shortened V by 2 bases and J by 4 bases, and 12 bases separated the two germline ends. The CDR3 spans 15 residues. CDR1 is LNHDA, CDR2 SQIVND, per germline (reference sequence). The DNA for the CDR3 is TGTGCCAGTAGTATACAGGGAGAGGCGGGAAACACCATATATTTT. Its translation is CASSIQGEAGNTIYF.

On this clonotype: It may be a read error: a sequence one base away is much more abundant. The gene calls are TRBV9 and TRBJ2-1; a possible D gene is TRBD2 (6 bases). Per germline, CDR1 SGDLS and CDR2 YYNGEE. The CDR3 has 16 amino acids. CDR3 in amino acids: CASSPRGAGSHNERFF. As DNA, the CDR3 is TGTGCCAGCAGCCCCCGAGGGGCGGGAAGCCACAATGAGCGGTTCTTC.

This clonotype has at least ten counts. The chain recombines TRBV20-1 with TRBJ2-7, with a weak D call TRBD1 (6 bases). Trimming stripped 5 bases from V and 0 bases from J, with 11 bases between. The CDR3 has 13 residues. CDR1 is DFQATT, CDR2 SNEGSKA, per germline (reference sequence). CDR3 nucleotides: TGCAGTGCTCCGGACAGAACCTCCTACGAGCAGTACTTC. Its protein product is CSAPDRTSYEQYF.